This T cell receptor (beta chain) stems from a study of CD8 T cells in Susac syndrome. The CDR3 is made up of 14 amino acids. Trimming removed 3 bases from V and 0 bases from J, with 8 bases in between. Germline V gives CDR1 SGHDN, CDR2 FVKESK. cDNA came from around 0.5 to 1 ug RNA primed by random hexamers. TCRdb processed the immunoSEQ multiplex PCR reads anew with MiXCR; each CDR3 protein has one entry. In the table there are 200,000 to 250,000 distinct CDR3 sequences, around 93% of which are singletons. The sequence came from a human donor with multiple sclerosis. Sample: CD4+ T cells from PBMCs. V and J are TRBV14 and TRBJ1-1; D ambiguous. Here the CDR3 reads CASSQGLMNTEAFF. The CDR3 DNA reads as TGTGCCAGCAGCCAGGGCCTCATGAACACTGAAGCTTTCTTT.